This T cell receptor beta chain was profiled in a study of T cell clonality in common variable immunodeficiency. The CDR3 totals 11 residues. Germline V lookup: CDR1 SQVTM, CDR2 ANQGSEA. V was shortened by 3 bases and J by 5 bases, with 7 bases between the two germline ends. Both groups were predominantly of Caucasian heritage. This clone was recorded at least ten times. Its antigen is undetermined. Read sequence stops 3 residues before the CDR3 end, and the germline J gene provides the missing end. Study-wide findings and caveats: Reportedly, TCR beta sequences from common variable immunodeficiency showed fewer deletions and N-nucleotide insertions. Shared TCRbeta clones were fewer between CVID subjects than controls. CVID subjects had higher TCRbeta clonality than healthy controls, most marked in about a third.

Sequencing used immunoSEQ multiplex PCR; TCRdb keeps in-frame clones, though not all of them. Altogether roughly 32,000 clones were found in the sample, and no singletons occur. This clonotype was obtained from a person aged 18 to 75 in good health. The sample taken for sequencing was peripheral blood mononuclear cells. This chain connects TRBV29-1 to TRBJ1-2; D is perhaps TRBD1 (5 bases). The CDR3 sequence: CSVDRGYGYTF. CDR3 DNA (partial): TGCAGCGTTGATCGGGGGTATGGC.